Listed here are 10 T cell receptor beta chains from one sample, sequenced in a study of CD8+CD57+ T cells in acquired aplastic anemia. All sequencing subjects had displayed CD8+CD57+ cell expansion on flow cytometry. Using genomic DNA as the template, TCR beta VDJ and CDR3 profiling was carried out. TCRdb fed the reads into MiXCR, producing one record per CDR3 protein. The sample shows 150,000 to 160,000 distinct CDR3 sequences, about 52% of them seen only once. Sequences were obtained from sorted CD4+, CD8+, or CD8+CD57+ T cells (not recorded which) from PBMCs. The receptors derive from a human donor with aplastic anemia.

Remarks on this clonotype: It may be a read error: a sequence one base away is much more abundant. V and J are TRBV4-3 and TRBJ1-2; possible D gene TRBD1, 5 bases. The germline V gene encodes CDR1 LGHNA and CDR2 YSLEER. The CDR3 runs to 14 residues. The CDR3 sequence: CASSQETGVYDYTF. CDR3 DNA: TGCGCCAGCAGCCAAGAGACGGGGGTCTATGACTACACCTTC.

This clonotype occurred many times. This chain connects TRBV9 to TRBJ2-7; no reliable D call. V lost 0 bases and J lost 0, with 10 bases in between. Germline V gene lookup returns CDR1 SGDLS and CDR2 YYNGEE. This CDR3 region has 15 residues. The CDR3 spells CASSVGPEYSYEQYF. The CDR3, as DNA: TGTGCCAGCAGCGTAGGTCCGGAGTACTCCTACGAGCAGTACTTC.

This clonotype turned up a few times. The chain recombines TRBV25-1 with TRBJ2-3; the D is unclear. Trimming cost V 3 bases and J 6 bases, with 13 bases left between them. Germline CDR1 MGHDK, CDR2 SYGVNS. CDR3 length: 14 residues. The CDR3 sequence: CASSDVLGLDTQYF. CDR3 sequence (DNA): TGTGCCAGCAGTGATGTTTTAGGCCTGGATACGCAGTATTTT.

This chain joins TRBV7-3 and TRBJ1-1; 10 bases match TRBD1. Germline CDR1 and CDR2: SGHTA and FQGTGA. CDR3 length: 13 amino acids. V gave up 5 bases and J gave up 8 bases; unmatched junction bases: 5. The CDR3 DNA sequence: TGTGCCAGCAGCGTGACAGGGGGCCAGGAAGCTTTCTTT. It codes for CASSVTGGQEAFF.

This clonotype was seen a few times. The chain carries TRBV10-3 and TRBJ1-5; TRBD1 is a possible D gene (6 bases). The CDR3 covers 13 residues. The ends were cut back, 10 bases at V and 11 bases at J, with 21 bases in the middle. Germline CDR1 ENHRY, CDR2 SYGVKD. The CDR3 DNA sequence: TGTGCCACGTCGACAGGTCTTAACGAGGCCCAGCATTTT. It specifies CATSTGLNEAQHF.

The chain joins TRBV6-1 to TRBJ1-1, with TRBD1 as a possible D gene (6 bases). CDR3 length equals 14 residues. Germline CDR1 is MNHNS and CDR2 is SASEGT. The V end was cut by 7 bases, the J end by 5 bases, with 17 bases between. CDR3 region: CASTAEQGLTEAFF. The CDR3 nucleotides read TGTGCCAGCACAGCAGAACAGGGATTGACTGAAGCTTTCTTT.

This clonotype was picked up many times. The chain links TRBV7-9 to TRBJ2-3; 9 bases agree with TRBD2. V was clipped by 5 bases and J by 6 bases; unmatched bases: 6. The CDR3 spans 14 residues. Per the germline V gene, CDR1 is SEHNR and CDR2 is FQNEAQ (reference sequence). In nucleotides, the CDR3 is TGTGCCAGCAGCCCGACAACTAGCGGGGATACGCAGTATTTT. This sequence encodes CASSPTTSGDTQYF.

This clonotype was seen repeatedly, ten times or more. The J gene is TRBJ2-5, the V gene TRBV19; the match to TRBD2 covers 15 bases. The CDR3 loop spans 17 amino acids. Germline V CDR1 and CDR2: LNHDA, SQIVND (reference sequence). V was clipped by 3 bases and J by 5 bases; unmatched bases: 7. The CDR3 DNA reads TGTGCCAGTAGTATTGGGACTAGCGGGAGGTCCCAGGAGACCCAGTACTTC. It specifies CASSIGTSGRSQETQYF.

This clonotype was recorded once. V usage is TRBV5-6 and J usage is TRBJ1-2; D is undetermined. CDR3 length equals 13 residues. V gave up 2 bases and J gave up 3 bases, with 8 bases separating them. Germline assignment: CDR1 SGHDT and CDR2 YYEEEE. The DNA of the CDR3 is TGTGCCAGCAGCTTTCGTCCGGACTATGGCTACACCTTC. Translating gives CASSFRPDYGYTF.

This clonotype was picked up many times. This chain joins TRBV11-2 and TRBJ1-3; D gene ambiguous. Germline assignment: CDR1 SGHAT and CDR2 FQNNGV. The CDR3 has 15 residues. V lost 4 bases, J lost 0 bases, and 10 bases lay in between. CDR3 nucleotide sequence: TGTGCCAGCAGCTCCCGACTGAGCTCTGGAAACACCATATATTTT. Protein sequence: CASSSRLSSGNTIYF.